This TCR beta chain was identified in a study of cytomegalovirus exposure and HLA in healthy donors. Findings of the study overall: Rare TCR sequences dominated, though some public TCRs recurred in many donors. Several of the most significant clusters appeared, in a later analysis, to be linked to common viral pathogens.

As concerns this clone: Its antigen is as yet unknown.

The V end was cut by 4 bases, the J end by 5 bases, with 18 bases between. The germline gives CDR1 SQVTM, CDR2 ANQGSEA. The CDR3 spans 14 residues. The study ran its PCR with 60 Vbeta and 13 Jbeta primers. In the source study's methods: Per a later analysis, the number of unique TCR beta chains was some 82 million, of which roughly 9.9 million were shared. Assay used: immunoSEQ multiplex PCR; TCRdb lists only in-frame clones, some missing. V and J calls plus clone size are reproduced from that table; the DNA served to infer D and trimming. Here the sample spans 170,000 or so clones, around 79% being singletons.

The clonotype comes from a woman aged 40-49 years in good health and CMV-seronegative. The chain recombines TRBV29-1 with TRBJ2-7; tentatively, D is TRBD1 (6 bases). Sequencing was performed on PBMCs. This CDR3 is CSVGGRGFGDEQYF. CDR3 coding DNA: TGCAGCGTTGGAGGCAGGGGATTCGGCGACGAGCAGTACTTC.